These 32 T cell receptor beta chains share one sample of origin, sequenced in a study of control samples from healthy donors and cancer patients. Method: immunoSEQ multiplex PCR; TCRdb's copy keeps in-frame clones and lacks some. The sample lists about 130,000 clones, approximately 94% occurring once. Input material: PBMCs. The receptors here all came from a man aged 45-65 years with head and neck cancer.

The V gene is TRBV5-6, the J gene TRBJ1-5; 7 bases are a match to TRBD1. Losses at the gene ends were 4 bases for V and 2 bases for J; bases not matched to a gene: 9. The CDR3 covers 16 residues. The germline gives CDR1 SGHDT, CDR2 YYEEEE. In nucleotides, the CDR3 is TGTGCCAGCAGCCCCCACAGGGGCGCGGGCAATCAGCCCCAGCATTTT. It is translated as CASSPHRGAGNQPQHF.

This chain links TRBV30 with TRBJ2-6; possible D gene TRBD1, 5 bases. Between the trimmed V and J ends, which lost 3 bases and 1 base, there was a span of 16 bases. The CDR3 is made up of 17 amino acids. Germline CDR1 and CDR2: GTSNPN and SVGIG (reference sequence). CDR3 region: CAWRRGRVQSGANVLTF. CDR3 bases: TGTGCCTGGAGGCGTGGCAGGGTACAGTCTGGGGCCAACGTCCTGACTTTC.

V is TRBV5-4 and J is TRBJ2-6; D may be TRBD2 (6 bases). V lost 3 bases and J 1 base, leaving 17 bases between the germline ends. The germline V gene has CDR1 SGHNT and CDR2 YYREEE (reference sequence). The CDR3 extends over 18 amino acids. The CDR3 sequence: CASSYPWGSGSGANVLTF. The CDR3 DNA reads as TGTGCCAGCAGCTATCCATGGGGTAGCGGTTCTGGGGCCAACGTCCTGACTTTC.

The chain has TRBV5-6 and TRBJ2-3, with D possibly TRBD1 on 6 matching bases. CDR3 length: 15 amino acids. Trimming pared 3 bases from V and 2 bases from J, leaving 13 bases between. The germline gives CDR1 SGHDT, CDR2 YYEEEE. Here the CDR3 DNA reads TGTGCCAGCAGCTCTAGGGGGTCCTACACAGATACGCAGTATTTT. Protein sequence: CASSSRGSYTDTQYF. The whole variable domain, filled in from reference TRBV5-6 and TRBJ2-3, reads DAGVTQSPTHLIKTRGQQVTLRCSPKSGHDTVSWYQQALGQGPQFIFQYYEEEERQRGNFPDRFSGHQFPNYSSELNVNALLLGDSALYLCASSSRGSYTDTQYFGPGTRLTVL.

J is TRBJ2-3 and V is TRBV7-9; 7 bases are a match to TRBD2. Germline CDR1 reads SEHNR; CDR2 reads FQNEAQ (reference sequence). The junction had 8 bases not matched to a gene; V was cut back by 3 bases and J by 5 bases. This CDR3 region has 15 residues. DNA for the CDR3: TGTGCCAGCAGCTTCGTGTCTAGCGGTGGAGATACGCAGTATTTT. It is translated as CASSFVSSGGDTQYF. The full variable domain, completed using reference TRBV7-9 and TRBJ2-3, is DTGVSQNPRHKITKRGQNVTFRCDPISEHNRLYWYRQTLGQGPEFLTYFQNEAQLEKSRLLSDRFSAERPKGSFSTLEIQRTEQGDSAMYLCASSFVSSGGDTQYFGPGTRLTVL.

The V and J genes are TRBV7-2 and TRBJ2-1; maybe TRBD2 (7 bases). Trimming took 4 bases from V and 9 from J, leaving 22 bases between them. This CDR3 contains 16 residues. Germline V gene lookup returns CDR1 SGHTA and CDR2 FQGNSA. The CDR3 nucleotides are TGTGCCAGCAGCTGGGGGGGGGCGCGAAAGATGACTGAGCAGTTCTTC. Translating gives CASSWGGARKMTEQFF. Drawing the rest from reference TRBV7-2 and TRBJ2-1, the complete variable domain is GAGVSQSPSNKVTEKGKDVELRCDPISGHTALYWYRQSLGQGLEFLIYFQGNSAPDKSGLPSDRFSAERTGGSVSTLTIQRTQQEDSAVYLCASSWGGARKMTEQFFGPGTRLTVL.

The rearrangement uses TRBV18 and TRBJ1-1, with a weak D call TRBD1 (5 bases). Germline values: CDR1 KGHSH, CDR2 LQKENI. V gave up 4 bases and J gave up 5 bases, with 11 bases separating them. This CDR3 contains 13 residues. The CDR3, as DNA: TGTGCCAGCTCACAGGGACCCGGGACTGAAGCTTTCTTT. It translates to CASSQGPGTEAFF.

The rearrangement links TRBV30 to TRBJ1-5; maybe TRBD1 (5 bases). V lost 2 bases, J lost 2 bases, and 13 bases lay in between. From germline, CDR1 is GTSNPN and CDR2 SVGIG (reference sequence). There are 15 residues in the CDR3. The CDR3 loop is CAWSQGYLRNQPQHF. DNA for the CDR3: TGTGCCTGGAGTCAGGGCTACCTACGCAATCAGCCCCAGCATTTT.

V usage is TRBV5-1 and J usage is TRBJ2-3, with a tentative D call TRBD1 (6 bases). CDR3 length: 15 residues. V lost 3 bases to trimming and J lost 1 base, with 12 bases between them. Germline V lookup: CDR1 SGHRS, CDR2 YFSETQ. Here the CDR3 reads CASSSGQTGTDTQYF. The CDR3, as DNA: TGCGCCAGCAGCTCCGGACAGACTGGCACAGATACGCAGTATTTT.

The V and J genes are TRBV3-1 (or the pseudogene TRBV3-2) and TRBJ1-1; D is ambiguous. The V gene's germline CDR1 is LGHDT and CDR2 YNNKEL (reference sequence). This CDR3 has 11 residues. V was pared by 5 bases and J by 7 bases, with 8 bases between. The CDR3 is CASSSLNEAFF. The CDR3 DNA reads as TGTGCCAGCAGCTCTTTAAATGAAGCTTTCTTT.

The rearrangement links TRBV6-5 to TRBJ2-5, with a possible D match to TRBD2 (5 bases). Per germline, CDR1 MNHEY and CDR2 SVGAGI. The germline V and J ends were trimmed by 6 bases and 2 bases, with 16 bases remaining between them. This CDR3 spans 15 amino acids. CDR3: CASRARPGLQETQYF. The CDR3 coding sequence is TGTGCCAGCAGGGCTAGACCGGGGTTGCAAGAGACCCAGTACTTC.

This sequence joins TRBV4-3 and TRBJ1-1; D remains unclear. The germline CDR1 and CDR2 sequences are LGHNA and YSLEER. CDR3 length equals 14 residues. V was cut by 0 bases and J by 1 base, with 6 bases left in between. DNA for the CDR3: TGCGCCAGCAGCCAAGATCTAGGGAACACTGAAGCTTTCTTT. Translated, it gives CASSQDLGNTEAFF.

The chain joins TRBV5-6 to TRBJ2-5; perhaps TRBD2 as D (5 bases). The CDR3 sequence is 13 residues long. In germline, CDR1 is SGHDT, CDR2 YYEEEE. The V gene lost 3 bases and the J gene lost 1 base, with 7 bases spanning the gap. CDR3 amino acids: CASSYGVQETQYF. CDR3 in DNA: TGTGCCAGCAGCTACGGGGTCCAAGAGACCCAGTACTTC.

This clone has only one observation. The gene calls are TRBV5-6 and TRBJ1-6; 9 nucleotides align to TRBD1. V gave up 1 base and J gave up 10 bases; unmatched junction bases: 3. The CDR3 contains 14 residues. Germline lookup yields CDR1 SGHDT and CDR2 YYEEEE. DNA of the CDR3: TGTGCCAGCAGCTTGCTGACAGGGGGATCACCCCTCCACTTT. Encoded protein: CASSLLTGGSPLHF.

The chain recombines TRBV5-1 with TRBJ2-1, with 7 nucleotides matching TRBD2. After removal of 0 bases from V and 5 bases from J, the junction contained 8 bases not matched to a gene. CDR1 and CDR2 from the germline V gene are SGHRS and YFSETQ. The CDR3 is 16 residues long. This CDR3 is CASSLARSGFDNEQFF. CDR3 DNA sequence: TGCGCCAGCAGCTTGGCCCGTAGCGGGTTCGACAATGAGCAGTTCTTC.

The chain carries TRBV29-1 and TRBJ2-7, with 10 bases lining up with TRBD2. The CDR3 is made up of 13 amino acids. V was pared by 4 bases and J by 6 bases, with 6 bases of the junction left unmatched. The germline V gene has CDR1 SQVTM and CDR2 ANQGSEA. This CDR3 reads CSVVLAGEVEQYF. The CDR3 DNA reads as TGCAGCGTTGTTCTAGCGGGGGAAGTCGAGCAGTACTTC.

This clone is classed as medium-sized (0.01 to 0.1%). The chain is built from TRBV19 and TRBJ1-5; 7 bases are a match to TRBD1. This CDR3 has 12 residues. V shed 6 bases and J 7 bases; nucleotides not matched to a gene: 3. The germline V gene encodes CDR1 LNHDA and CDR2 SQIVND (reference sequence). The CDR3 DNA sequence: TGTGCCAGTAGAGGGGGCCGGCAGCCCCAGCATTTT. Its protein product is CASRGGRQPQHF.

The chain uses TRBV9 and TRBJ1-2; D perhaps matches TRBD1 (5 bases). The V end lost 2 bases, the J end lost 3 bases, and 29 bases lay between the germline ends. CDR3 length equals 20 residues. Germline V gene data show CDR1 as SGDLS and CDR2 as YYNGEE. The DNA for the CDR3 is TGTGCCAGCAGCGTCTTTAGGGGACCGGCGAGGGGTATAGGCGACTATGGCTACACCTTC. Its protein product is CASSVFRGPARGIGDYGYTF.

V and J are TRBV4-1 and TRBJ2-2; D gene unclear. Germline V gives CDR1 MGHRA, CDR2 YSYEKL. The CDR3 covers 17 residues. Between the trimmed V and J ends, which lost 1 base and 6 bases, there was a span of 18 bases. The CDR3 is CASSQGGKGGKAGELFF. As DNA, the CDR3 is TGCGCCAGCAGCCAAGGGGGAAAAGGTGGTAAGGCCGGGGAGCTGTTTTTT.

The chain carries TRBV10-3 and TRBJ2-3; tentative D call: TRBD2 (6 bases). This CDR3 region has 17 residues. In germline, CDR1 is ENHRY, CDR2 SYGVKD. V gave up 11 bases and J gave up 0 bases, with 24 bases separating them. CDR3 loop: CAVKLSPARGSTDTQYF. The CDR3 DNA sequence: TGTGCCGTAAAATTATCCCCAGCCCGGGGGAGCACAGATACGCAGTATTTT.

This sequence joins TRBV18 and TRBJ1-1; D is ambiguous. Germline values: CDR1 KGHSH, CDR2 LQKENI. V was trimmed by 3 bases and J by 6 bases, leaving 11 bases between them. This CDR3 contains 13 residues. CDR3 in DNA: TGTGCCAGCTCACCCGGCGAGGTGGCTGAAGCTTTCTTT. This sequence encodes CASSPGEVAEAFF.

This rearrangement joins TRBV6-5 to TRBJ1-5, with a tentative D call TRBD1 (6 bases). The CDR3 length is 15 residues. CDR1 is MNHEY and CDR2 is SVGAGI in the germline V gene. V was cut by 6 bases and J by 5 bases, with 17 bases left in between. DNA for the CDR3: TGTGCCAGCAGAAGGGCCCGGGACACCTATCAGCCCCAGCATTTT. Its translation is CASRRARDTYQPQHF.

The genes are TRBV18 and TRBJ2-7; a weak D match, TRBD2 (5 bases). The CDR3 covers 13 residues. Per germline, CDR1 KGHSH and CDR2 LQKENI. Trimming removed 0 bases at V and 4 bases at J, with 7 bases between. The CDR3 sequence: CASSPPWEYEQYF. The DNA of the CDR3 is TGTGCCAGCTCACCACCCTGGGAGTACGAGCAGTACTTC.

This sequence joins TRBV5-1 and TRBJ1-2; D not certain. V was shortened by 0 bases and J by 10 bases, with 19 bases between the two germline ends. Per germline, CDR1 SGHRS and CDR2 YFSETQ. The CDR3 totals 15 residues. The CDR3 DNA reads TGCGCCAGCAGCTTGGTTGGTGCCCCTGCTCAGGCCTACACCTTC. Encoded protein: CASSLVGAPAQAYTF.

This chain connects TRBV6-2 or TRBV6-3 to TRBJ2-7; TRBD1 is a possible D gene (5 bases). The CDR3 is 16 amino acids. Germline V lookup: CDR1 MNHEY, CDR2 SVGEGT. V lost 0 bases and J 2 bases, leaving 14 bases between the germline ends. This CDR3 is CASSYSSGKRTYEQYF. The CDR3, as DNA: TGTGCCAGCAGTTACTCGTCAGGGAAGAGGACCTACGAGCAGTACTTC.

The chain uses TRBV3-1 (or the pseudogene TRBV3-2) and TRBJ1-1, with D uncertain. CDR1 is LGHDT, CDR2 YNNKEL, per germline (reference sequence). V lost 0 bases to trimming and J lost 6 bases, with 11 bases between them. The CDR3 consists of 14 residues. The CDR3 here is CASSQEKGRAEAFF. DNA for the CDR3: TGTGCCAGCAGCCAAGAAAAGGGTCGCGCTGAAGCTTTCTTT.

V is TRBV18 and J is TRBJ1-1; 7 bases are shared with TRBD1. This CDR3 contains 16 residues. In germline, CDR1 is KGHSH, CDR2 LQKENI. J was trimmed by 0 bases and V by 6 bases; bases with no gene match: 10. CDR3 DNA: TGTGCCAGCTCTCCCCAGGGGGGACCCATGAACACTGAAGCTTTCTTT. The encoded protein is CASSPQGGPMNTEAFF.

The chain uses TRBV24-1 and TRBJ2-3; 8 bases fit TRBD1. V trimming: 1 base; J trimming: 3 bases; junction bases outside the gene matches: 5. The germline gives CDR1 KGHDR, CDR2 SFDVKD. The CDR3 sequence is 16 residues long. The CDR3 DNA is TGTGCCACCAGTGATTTCACGGACAGGGCGACAGATACGCAGTATTTT. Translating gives CATSDFTDRATDTQYF.

The CDR3 region is CASSSPFGGNGELFF. The DNA for the CDR3 is TGTGCCAGCAGCTCCCCTTTTGGAGGGAACGGGGAGCTGTTTTTT. The chain employs TRBV7-2 and TRBJ2-2, with D maybe TRBD2 (6 bases). The V end was cut by 4 bases, the J end by 7 bases, with 16 bases between. Germline V gene sequence: CDR1 SGHTA, CDR2 FQGNSA. The CDR3 extends over 15 amino acids.

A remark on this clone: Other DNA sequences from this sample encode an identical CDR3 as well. CDR3 sequence reads: CASRQSSGNTIYF. CDR3 in DNA: TGTGCCAGCAGACAGAGCTCTGGAAACACCATATATTTT. The genes are TRBV6-5 and TRBJ1-3; no firm D call. The CDR3 loop spans 13 amino acids. V was cut by 6 bases and J by 0 bases, with 6 bases left in between. CDR1 is MNHEY and CDR2 is SVGAGI in the germline V gene.

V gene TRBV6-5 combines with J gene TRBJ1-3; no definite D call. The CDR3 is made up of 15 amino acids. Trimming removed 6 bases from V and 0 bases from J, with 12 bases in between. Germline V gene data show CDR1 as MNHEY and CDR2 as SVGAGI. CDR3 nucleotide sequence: TGTGCCAGCAGCGCTACCGTAATCTCTGGAAACACCATATATTTT. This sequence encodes CASSATVISGNTIYF.

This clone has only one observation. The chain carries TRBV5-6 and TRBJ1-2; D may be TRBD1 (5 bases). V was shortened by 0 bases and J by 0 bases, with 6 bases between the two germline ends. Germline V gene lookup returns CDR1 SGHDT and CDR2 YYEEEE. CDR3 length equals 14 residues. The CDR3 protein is CASSLDRSNYGYTF. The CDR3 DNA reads TGTGCCAGCAGCTTGGACAGGTCTAACTATGGCTACACCTTC.